The T cell receptor beta chain under discussion was sequenced for a study of blood T cell repertoires in COVID-19. Across the study: T cells, B-cell-depleted T cells, or PBMCs provided the cDNA or gDNA that served as material.

Using immunoSEQ multiplex PCR, the repertoire was profiled, and TCRdb retains in-frame clones only, with some absent. The table records 200,000 or so clones, 85% of them present only once. The germline CDR1 and CDR2 sequences are MNHEY and SVGAGI. The J segment lost 0 bases and the V segment lost 6 bases, leaving 1 base of the junction unmatched. CDR3 length: 14 amino acids. The source material was peripheral blood. The J gene is TRBJ2-1, the V gene TRBV6-5, with 8 bases fitting TRBD1. The sequence was collected from a middle-aged man who had recovered from COVID-19. The CDR3 DNA reads TGTGCCAGCAGCGACAGGGGCTCCTACAATGAGCAGTTCTTC. Translation: CASSDRGSYNEQFF.